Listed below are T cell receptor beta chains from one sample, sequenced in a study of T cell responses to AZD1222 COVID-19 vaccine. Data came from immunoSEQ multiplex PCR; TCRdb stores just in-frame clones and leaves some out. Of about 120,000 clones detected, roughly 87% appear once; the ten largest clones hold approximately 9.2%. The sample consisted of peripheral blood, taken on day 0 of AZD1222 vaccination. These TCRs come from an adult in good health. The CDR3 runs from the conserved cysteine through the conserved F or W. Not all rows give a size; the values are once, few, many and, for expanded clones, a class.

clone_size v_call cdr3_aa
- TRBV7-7 CASSTTWTDTQYF
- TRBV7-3 CASSSTSGGANNEQFF
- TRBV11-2 CASRSKRGGEQFF
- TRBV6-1 CASSEGLSYEQYF
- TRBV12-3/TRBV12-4 CASSRQDVYEQYF
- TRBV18 CASSPSSPTYNEQFF
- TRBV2 CASSVDRAGNEAFF
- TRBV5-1 CASSSRLGQHSPLHF
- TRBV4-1 CASSQDGLGTNEKLFF
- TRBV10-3 CAISGQGTMNTEAFF
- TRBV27 CASSFSASKQYF
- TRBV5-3 CASLERDRGSYEQYF
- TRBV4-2 CASSHPGQPQHF
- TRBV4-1 CASSGLGFLAKNIQYF
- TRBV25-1 CASSEAEEYSNQPQHF
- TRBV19 CASRRDRGSPLHF
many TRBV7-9 CASSLLRLNTESFF
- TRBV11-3 CASSLVAVGGSPLHF
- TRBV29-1 CSVEGATNEKLFF
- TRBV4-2 CASSLAVSPLHF
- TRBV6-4 CASGIREPYEQYF
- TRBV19 CASSIVGLADYTDTQYF
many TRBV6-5 CASSDKNPGELFF
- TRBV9 CASSPSGSGELFF
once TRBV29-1 CSARTAGGPGELFF
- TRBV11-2 CASSLDLGGFEQYF
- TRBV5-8 CASSLRAGVTDTQYF
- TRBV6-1 CASSVPGQGLLTGELFF
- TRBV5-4 CASSLATGSGELFF
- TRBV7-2 CASSSQHSILVF
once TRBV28 CASSHLQAGAAPREQYF
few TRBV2 CASSEDGRPEPQHF
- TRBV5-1 CASSYTGGEVTEAFF
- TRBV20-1 CSALRGDEQYF
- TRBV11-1 CASRGLAGGSYNEQFF
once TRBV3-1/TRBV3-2 CASSQVVGTGELFF
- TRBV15 CATSGRVGGEAFF
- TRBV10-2 CASRRGPYEQYF
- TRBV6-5 CASSKLAGGPYEQYF
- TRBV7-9 CASSLAGVEKLFF
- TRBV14 CASSQGTGGYEKLFF
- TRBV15 CATSRDQWVHNQPQHF
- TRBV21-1 CASSKAGFSNQPQHF
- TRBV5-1 CASSLGQGKGNTIYF
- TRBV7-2 CASSLYEGLETQYF